This is a list of T cell receptor beta chains from one sample in a study of human T cells and chemical hapten exposure. Each CDR3 protein is one row after TCRdb ran MiXCR on the RACE reads. The sample has fewer than 95,000 distinct CDR3 sequences; 8% to 11% are singletons. The sequencing used whole blood, collected in connection with sensitization to the hapten diphenylcyclopropenone (DPC). These receptors were obtained from a man aged 35 to 55 with alopecia areata. Some clones in this sample may be carry-over from other donors' samples. Both conserved end residues are part of each CDR3. Fields, in order: J gene, D gene, clone size, V gene, CDR3 protein, CDR3 DNA. The D gene is left open where the match is weak. Some rows have no size entry. The others give once, few or many, or a class for an expanded clone.

TRBJ2-3,TRBD2,many,TRBV6-2/TRBV6-3,CASSYGLAGTTDTQYF,TGTGCCAGCAGTTACGGACTAGCGGGGACCACAGATACGCAGTATTTT
TRBJ1-1,-,few,TRBV5-1,CASSLAWNTEAFF,TGCGCCAGCAGCTTGGCCTGGAACACTGAAGCTTTCTTT
TRBJ2-3,-,many,TRBV7-2,CASSLARTDTQYF,TGTGCCAGCAGCTTAGCGCGGACAGATACGCAGTATTTT
TRBJ1-1,-,medium-sized,TRBV11-3,CASSLTTGTEAFF,TGTGCCAGCAGCTTAACGACAGGCACTGAAGCTTTCTTT
TRBJ2-3,-,few,TRBV6-2/TRBV6-3,CASSYSSDTQYF,TGTGCCAGCAGTTACTCCTCAGATACGCAGTATTTT
TRBJ2-2,TRBD1,few,TRBV29-1,CSVSLGTGRTGELFF,TGCAGCGTATCCCTAGGGACAGGGAGGACCGGGGAGCTGTTTTTT
TRBJ1-5,TRBD1,few,TRBV7-2,CASSVDRGNQPQHF,TGTGCCAGCAGCGTAGACAGGGGCAATCAGCCCCAGCATTTT
TRBJ2-3,-,few,TRBV28,CASSFDTQYF,TGTGCCAGCAGTTTTGATACGCAGTATTTT
TRBJ2-1,TRBD2,few,TRBV6-2/TRBV6-3,CASSYSGLAANYNEQFF,TGTGCCAGCAGTTACTCGGGACTAGCGGCCAACTACAATGAGCAGTTCTTC
TRBJ2-1,-,few,TRBV7-2,CASSLDGLLYNEQFF,TGTGCCAGCAGCTTAGACGGGTTATTATACAATGAGCAGTTCTTC
TRBJ2-3,TRBD2,-,TRBV24-1,CATSDFAGATDTQYF,TGTGCCACCAGTGATTTTGCGGGAGCGACAGATACGCAGTATTTT
TRBJ2-3,-,many,TRBV29-1,CSADTQYF,TGCAGCGCAGATACGCAGTATTTT
TRBJ1-5,-,many,TRBV12-3/TRBV12-4,CASSSGTLGNQPQHF,TGTGCCAGCAGTTCCGGGACACTCGGAAATCAGCCCCAGCATTTT
TRBJ2-7,TRBD2,-,TRBV13,CASSARGRADHEQYF,TGTGCCAGCAGCGCGAGAGGGAGGGCCGACCACGAGCAGTACTTC
TRBJ1-5,TRBD1,many,TRBV7-9,CASSRARPGQGADQPQHF,TGTGCCAGCAGCCGGGCCCGGCCGGGACAGGGGGCTGATCAGCCCCAGCATTTT
TRBJ2-3,-,-,TRBV29-1,CSVDPTRTDTQYF,TGCAGCGTTGACCCGACTCGCACAGATACGCAGTATTTT
TRBJ1-1,-,few,TRBV6-6,CASSYIRGWDTEAFF,TGTGCCAGCAGTTACATACGGGGTTGGGACACTGAAGCTTTCTTT
TRBJ2-2,-,-,TRBV4-2,CASSQDPPGHTGELFF,TGTGCCAGCAGCCAAGATCCCCCGGGGCACACCGGGGAGCTGTTTTTT
TRBJ2-1,TRBD2,few,TRBV7-9,CASSPGEAGASYNEQFF,TGTGCCAGCAGCCCCGGTGAGGCGGGAGCCTCCTACAATGAGCAGTTCTTC
TRBJ1-1,-,few,TRBV9,CASSVGTPGMLFF,TGTGCCAGCAGCGTAGGGACCCCAGGGATGCTTTTCTTT
TRBJ2-2,TRBD1,-,TRBV12-5,CASGPGQGSTGELFF,TGTGCTAGTGGTCCGGGACAGGGGAGCACCGGGGAGCTGTTTTTT
TRBJ1-3,-,-,TRBV28,CASSFDRGNTIYF,TGTGCCAGCAGTTTCGATCGAGGAAACACCATATATTTT
TRBJ2-7,TRBD2,many,TRBV20-1,CSARVSAGGPYEQYF,TGCAGTGCTAGAGTATCAGCGGGAGGGCCGTACGAGCAGTACTTC
TRBJ2-7,TRBD2,-,TRBV24-1,CATSNTRTSGVSPYEQYF,TGTGCCACCAGTAACACCCGGACTAGCGGCGTTTCGCCCTACGAGCAGTACTTC
TRBJ1-5,TRBD1,-,TRBV2,CASRSDRDNQPQRF,TGTGCCAGCAGATCCGACAGGGACAATCAGCCCCAGCGTTTT
TRBJ1-2,-,few,TRBV11-2,CASSPLGDYGYTF,TGTGCCAGCAGCCCATTGGGAGATTATGGCTACACCTTC
TRBJ2-3,TRBD2,-,TRBV12-3/TRBV12-4,CASSLSLAGVDTQYF,TGTGCCAGCAGTTTAAGTCTAGCGGGAGTAGATACGCAGTATTTT
TRBJ1-2,-,many,TRBV7-9,CASSPPGAGERANYGYTF,TGTGCCAGCAGCCCCCCGGGGGCAGGGGAGAGGGCTAACTATGGCTACACCTTC
TRBJ2-3,TRBD2,many,TRBV4-2,CASSFRGRTSGDTQYF,TGTGCCAGCAGCTTTCGAGGGAGGACTAGCGGAGATACGCAGTATTTT